The rows below give T cell receptor beta chains drawn from one sample of a study of T cell responses to AZD1222 COVID-19 vaccine. Assay: immunoSEQ multiplex PCR; the TCRdb copy retains only in-frame clones and omits some. The sample holds about 130,000 clones, 88% seen once. The specimen comprised peripheral blood, sampled on day 0 of MenACWY control vaccination. The receptors were sampled from an adult in good health. CDR3s include the opening cysteine and the closing phenylalanine or tryptophan. D genes are given only for firm matches. Some rows have no size entry. The others give once, few or many, or a class for an expanded clone.

D,size,J,V,CDR3,DNA
TRBD2,-,TRBJ2-1,TRBV11-1,CASGLAGENEQFF,TGTGCCAGCGGGCTAGCGGGAGAGAATGAGCAGTTCTTC
-,-,TRBJ1-4,TRBV28,CASSTRPNRYLFF,TGTGCCAGCAGTACCAGACCGAATAGGTATCTGTTTTTT
-,-,TRBJ2-7,TRBV28,CASSFQGFYEQYF,TGTGCCAGCAGTTTCCAGGGGTTCTACGAGCAGTACTTC
TRBD2,-,TRBJ2-1,TRBV9,CASSVGLAGVGDNEQFF,TGTGCCAGCAGCGTAGGACTAGCGGGAGTTGGGGACAATGAGCAGTTCTTC
-,-,TRBJ2-3,TRBV11-1,CASSLSAGPTDTQYF,TGTGCCAGCAGCTTGTCTGCGGGCCCCACAGATACGCAGTATTTT
-,-,TRBJ2-7,TRBV9,CASSVGPPDEQYF,TGTGCCAGCAGCGTAGGACCCCCAGACGAGCAGTACTTC
-,-,TRBJ1-4,TRBV2,CASSEEGRGKLFF,TGTGCCAGCAGTGAAGAGGGGAGGGGAAAACTGTTTTTT
-,once,TRBJ2-5,TRBV9,CASSANPGETQYF,TGTGCCAGCAGCGCGAACCCAGGAGAGACCCAGTACTTC
TRBD1,-,TRBJ1-5,TRBV28,CASSSTGGFNQPQHF,TGTGCCAGCAGTTCGACAGGGGGTTTCAATCAGCCCCAGCATTTT
TRBD2,-,TRBJ2-1,TRBV28,CASSSLAGYYNEQFF,TGTGCCAGCAGCTCCCTAGCGGGATATTACAATGAGCAGTTCTTC
TRBD2,-,TRBJ2-1,TRBV5-1,CASSWAGGSYNEQFF,TGCGCCAGCAGCTGGGCGGGAGGCTCCTACAATGAGCAGTTCTTC
-,-,TRBJ2-2,TRBV3-1/TRBV3-2,CARHSQPPPAAKWRRMTGAGELFF,TGTGCCAGACACTCCCAGCCCCCGCCAGCAGCCAAGTGGCGAAGAATGACAGGCGCCGGGGAGCTGTTTTTT
-,-,TRBJ2-7,TRBV3-1/TRBV3-2,CASSSWRRNTYEQYF,TGTGCCAGCAGCTCATGGAGGCGAAACACCTACGAGCAGTACTTC
TRBD1,-,TRBJ1-2,TRBV4-1,CASSQVTHPGGGGYTF,TGCGCCAGCAGCCAAGTCACCCACCCAGGGGGAGGCGGCTACACCTTC
-,-,TRBJ2-7,TRBV6-5,CASSYPGTIYEQYF,TGTGCCAGCAGTTATCCCGGGACGATCTACGAGCAGTACTTC
-,-,TRBJ1-5,TRBV12-3/TRBV12-4,CASSFMDNQPQHF,TGTGCCAGCAGTTTTATGGATAATCAGCCCCAGCATTTT
-,-,TRBJ1-2,TRBV4-1,CASSQEMGRDYGYTF,TGCGCCAGCAGCCAAGAGATGGGCAGGGACTATGGCTACACCTTC
-,-,TRBJ2-3,TRBV28,CASWSSGGGGSLGNTQYF,TGTGCCAGCTGGTCATCTGGGGGGGGCGGGAGTCTGGGAAATACGCAGTATTTT
-,-,TRBJ2-7,TRBV9,CASSRGAGAYEQYF,TGTGCCAGCAGCCGGGGTGCGGGCGCCTACGAGCAGTACTTC
-,-,TRBJ1-6,TRBV5-1,CASSLSSSYNSPLHF,TGCGCCAGCAGCTTGAGTAGCTCCTATAATTCACCCCTCCACTTT
TRBD1,-,TRBJ2-7,TRBV2,CASSVRQGNEQYF,TGTGCCAGCAGTGTTAGACAGGGGAACGAGCAGTACTTC
-,-,TRBJ1-2,TRBV10-3,CAISEKERSKGYTF,TGTGCCATCAGTGAGAAGGAACGGTCCAAGGGCTACACCTTC
TRBD1,-,TRBJ1-1,TRBV23-1,CASSHRQGDTEAFF,TGCGCCAGCAGTCACCGACAGGGGGACACTGAAGCTTTCTTT
TRBD2,-,TRBJ2-1,TRBV4-2,CASSLRLAGGGYNEQFF,TGTGCCAGCAGCTTACGACTAGCGGGAGGGGGCTACAATGAGCAGTTCTTC
-,once,TRBJ2-2,TRBV2,CASRRSGGNTGELFF,TGTGCCAGCAGGCGGTCTGGGGGCAACACCGGGGAGCTGTTTTTT
-,-,TRBJ2-5,TRBV2,CASKVSTPETQYF,TGTGCCAGCAAGGTTAGCACTCCAGAGACCCAGTACTTC
TRBD1,-,TRBJ1-6,TRBV28,CASSRQGPSYNSPLHF,TGTGCCAGCAGTCGACAGGGGCCCTCCTATAATTCACCCCTCCACTTT
TRBD1,once,TRBJ1-5,TRBV2,CASSRTQTGSNQPQHF,TGTGCCAGCAGTAGAACGCAGACAGGGAGCAATCAGCCCCAGCATTTT
TRBD2,-,TRBJ2-2,TRBV28,CASSWGGRNGELFF,TGTGCCAGCAGTTGGGGCGGGAGAAACGGGGAGCTGTTTTTT
-,-,TRBJ2-7,TRBV6-5,CASRGAWDYEQYF,TGTGCCAGCAGAGGGGCTTGGGACTACGAGCAGTACTTC
-,-,TRBJ1-2,TRBV28,CATAVITDDGYTF,TGTGCCACGGCCGTCATAACAGACGATGGCTACACCTTC
TRBD1,-,TRBJ1-2,TRBV2,CASTGRDRTYGYTF,TGTGCCAGCACGGGGAGGGACAGAACTTATGGCTACACCTTC
-,-,TRBJ1-1,TRBV10-1,CASSAQMNTEAFF,TGCGCCAGCAGTGCTCAAATGAACACTGAAGCTTTCTTT
-,-,TRBJ2-7,TRBV13,CASSLSPSYEQYF,TGTGCCAGCAGCTTATCCCCGAGCTACGAGCAGTACTTC
-,few,TRBJ2-7,TRBV5-4,CASSLEDGSYEQYF,TGTGCCAGCAGCTTGGAGGACGGCTCCTACGAGCAGTACTTC
-,-,TRBJ2-1,TRBV27,CASSLSTSEQFF,TGTGCCAGCAGTTTGAGTACCAGTGAGCAGTTCTTC
-,-,TRBJ2-2,TRBV6-5,CASSPAPNTGELFF,TGTGCCAGCAGTCCTGCGCCGAACACCGGGGAGCTGTTTTTT
TRBD1,-,TRBJ2-1,TRBV24-1,CATSDPRDRDHEQFF,TGTGCCACCAGTGACCCTCGGGACAGGGACCATGAGCAGTTCTTC
TRBD1,-,TRBJ2-7,TRBV18,CASSLAGTGLREQYF,TGTGCCAGCTCACTGGCCGGGACAGGGCTTCGCGAGCAGTACTTC
-,-,TRBJ2-2,TRBV6-5,CASSYSAGELFF,TGTGCCAGCAGTTACTCAGCCGGGGAGCTGTTTTTT
TRBD2,-,TRBJ2-3,TRBV27,CASSPLAGDTQYF,TGTGCCAGCAGTCCACTAGCGGGAGATACGCAGTATTTT
TRBD1,-,TRBJ2-2,TRBV28,CASSLQGARTGELFF,TGTGCCAGCAGTTTGCAGGGGGCGCGCACCGGGGAGCTGTTTTTT
-,-,TRBJ2-2,TRBV5-4,CASSPGRITNTGELFF,TGTGCCAGCAGCCCGGGACGGATCACGAACACCGGGGAGCTGTTTTTT
TRBD2,-,TRBJ2-1,TRBV6-1,CASSDTSGRVNEQFF,TGTGCCAGCAGCGATACTAGCGGGAGAGTCAATGAGCAGTTCTTC
-,-,TRBJ1-1,TRBV24-1,CATSDPSEPGTEAFF,TGTGCCACCAGTGACCCTAGCGAACCAGGGACTGAAGCTTTCTTT
-,-,TRBJ1-1,TRBV28,CASSAFRDNTEAFF,TGTGCCAGCAGCGCCTTCAGGGACAACACTGAAGCTTTCTTT
-,-,TRBJ2-3,TRBV5-1,CASSLEGRASDTQYF,TGCGCCAGCAGCTTGGAAGGCCGGGCTTCAGATACGCAGTATTTT
-,-,TRBJ2-2,TRBV6-5,CASRVIPSNTGELFF,TGTGCCAGCCGGGTTATCCCATCGAACACCGGGGAGCTGTTTTTT